Presented here are 17 T cell receptor beta chains from one specimen sequenced in a study of T cell responses to AZD1222 COVID-19 vaccine. Profiling relied on immunoSEQ multiplex PCR, and the TCRdb table lists in-frame clones only, not all of them. This sample has 95,000 to 110,000 clones, with over 90% found just once. Specimen: peripheral blood, collected on day 0 of AZD1222 vaccination. The receptors stem from an adult in good health.

The rearrangement joins TRBV4-2 to TRBJ1-5; D is uncertain. With 4 bases removed from V and 2 bases from J, the gap between germline ends came to 6 bases. The CDR3 covers 13 residues. Germline CDR1 LGHNA, CDR2 YNFKEQ. CDR3: CASSPGGNQPQHF. The CDR3 nucleotides read TGTGCCAGCAGCCCCGGGGGCAATCAGCCCCAGCATTTT.

This rearrangement joins TRBV12-5 to TRBJ2-1; D remains unclear. V was cut by 4 bases and J by 5 bases, with 6 bases left in between. Germline V gene data show CDR1 as LGHNT and CDR2 as FRNRAP. This CDR3 has 12 amino acids. In nucleotides, the CDR3 is TGTGCTAGTGGTTCCCTTAACAATGAGCAGTTCTTC. Encoded protein: CASGSLNNEQFF.

The chain joins TRBV29-1 to TRBJ2-3; D is perhaps TRBD1 or TRBD2 (5 bases each). The V and J ends lost 4 bases and 5 bases respectively, with 13 bases between them. CDR3 size: 13 residues. Germline V gives CDR1 SQVTM, CDR2 ANQGSEA. CDR3 amino acids: CSVARDGEDTQYF. Written as DNA, the CDR3 is TGCAGCGTTGCTCGGGACGGGGAAGATACGCAGTATTTT.

This sequence joins TRBV12-3 or TRBV12-4 and TRBJ2-4; 7 positions agree with TRBD1. This CDR3 has 13 residues. The ends lost 4 bases at V and 6 bases at J; junction bases unmatched: 3. The chain's CDR3 is CASSSGGRNIQYF. DNA for the CDR3: TGTGCCAGCAGTTCAGGGGGAAGAAACATTCAGTACTTC.

V gene TRBV4-3 combines with J gene TRBJ2-7, with D possibly matching TRBD1 (6 bases). This CDR3 spans 16 amino acids. Germline CDR1 LGHNA, CDR2 YSLEER. Trimming pared 0 bases from V and 1 base from J, leaving 13 bases between. CDR3 DNA sequence: TGCGCCAGCAGCCAAGATTTTGGGGACAAGTCCTACGAGCAGTACTTC. It encodes CASSQDFGDKSYEQYF.

V gene TRBV20-1 combines with J gene TRBJ1-2; no clear D gene. The length of the CDR3 is 14 residues. The germline V and J ends were trimmed by 3 bases and 2 bases, with 13 bases remaining between them. The V gene's germline CDR1 is DFQATT and CDR2 SNEGSKA (reference sequence). The DNA for the CDR3 is TGCAGTGCTAGTTCTAGATCTGTCAACTATGGCTACACCTTC. Its translation is CSASSRSVNYGYTF.

The V call is TRBV5-8, the J call TRBJ2-3, with D uncertain. The CDR3 extends over 15 amino acids. Germline V CDR1 and CDR2: SGHTS, YDEGEE. V dropped 0 bases and J dropped 2 bases, with 10 bases sitting between them. CDR3 in DNA: TGTGCCAGCAGCTTGGGAACAGATTTCACAGATACGCAGTATTTT. This codes for CASSLGTDFTDTQYF.

The rearrangement uses TRBV6-4 and TRBJ2-1; 9 nucleotides agree with TRBD2. The CDR3 length is 16 residues. V was clipped by 3 bases and J by 4 bases; unmatched bases: 7. The germline V gene encodes CDR1 MRHNA and CDR2 SNTAGT. The CDR3 nucleotides are TGTGCCAGCAGTGAAGTGGCGGGAGGGGGATACAATGAGCAGTTCTTC. Translation gives CASSEVAGGGYNEQFF.

CDR3 bases: TGTGCCAGTCGGCAGGGTATGAACACTGAAGCTTTCTTT. As protein: CASRQGMNTEAFF. The chain couples TRBV2 to TRBJ1-1, with TRBD1 as a possible D gene (5 bases). This CDR3 contains 13 residues. CDR1 is SNHLY and CDR2 is FYNNEI in the germline V gene. Trimming took 9 bases from V and 0 from J, leaving 11 bases between them.

This rearrangement joins TRBV4-2 to TRBJ2-3; 7 positions match TRBD1. V lost 2 bases and J lost 6; bases outside the gene matches: 11. Germline lookup yields CDR1 LGHNA and CDR2 YNFKEQ. The CDR3 length is 16 residues. DNA of the CDR3: TGTGCCAGCAGCCAATCGGGGACAGCTTTATTGGATACGCAGTATTTT. Encoded protein: CASSQSGTALLDTQYF.

The chain recombines TRBV24-1 with TRBJ1-2, with a possible D match to TRBD1 (5 bases). In germline, CDR1 is KGHDR, CDR2 SFDVKD. This CDR3 spans 14 amino acids. The V gene lost 4 bases and the J gene lost 3 bases, with 11 bases spanning the gap. The CDR3 sequence: CATSEAGTDYGYTF. Written as DNA, the CDR3 is TGTGCCACCAGTGAGGCTGGGACGGACTATGGCTACACCTTC.

The V gene is TRBV6-5, the J gene TRBJ2-7, with D possibly called TRBD1 or TRBD2 (6 bases each). V lost 4 bases and J 4 bases, leaving 20 bases between the germline ends. The CDR3 is 16 residues long. CDR1 is MNHEY and CDR2 is SVGAGI in the germline V gene. CDR3 sequence: CASSSLSWGATYEQYF. CDR3 nucleotide sequence: TGTGCCAGCAGTTCCCTATCGTGGGGGGCGACTTACGAGCAGTACTTC.

This sequence joins TRBV4-2 and TRBJ1-6; D gene unclear. Trimming pared 3 bases from V and 8 bases from J, leaving 14 bases between. CDR1 and CDR2 from the germline V gene are LGHNA and YNFKEQ. The CDR3 runs 15 residues. CDR3 nucleotides: TGTGCCAGCAGCCATGGCGCAGATTTTGATTCACCCCTCCACTTT. Translating gives CASSHGADFDSPLHF.

The table lists this clone with a count of one. The V call is TRBV27, the J call TRBJ2-1; tentatively, D is TRBD1 (5 bases). V lost 3 bases, J lost 3 bases, and 18 bases lay in between. The CDR3 contains 17 residues. Germline CDR1 and CDR2: MNHEY and SMNVEV (reference sequence). The CDR3 is CASSFLDSPLFYNEQFF. The CDR3 region has the DNA TGTGCCAGCAGTTTTCTAGACAGCCCCCTGTTCTACAATGAGCAGTTCTTC.

CDR3 protein: CAIKRTSGNTGELFF. CDR3 DNA sequence: TGTGCCATCAAGCGGACTAGCGGGAACACCGGGGAGCTGTTTTTT. The chain couples TRBV10-3 to TRBJ2-2, with 10 bases that match TRBD2. Looked up from germline, CDR1 is ENHRY and CDR2 is SYGVKD. V lost 7 bases and J lost 1; bases outside the gene matches: 3. The length of the CDR3 is 15 residues.

This clone appeared once. The chain couples TRBV6-6 to TRBJ1-1; no clear D. Per germline, CDR1 MNHNY and CDR2 SVGAGI (reference sequence). Deletions cut 2 bases from V and 8 bases from J, with 9 bases between. The CDR3 loop spans 12 amino acids. In nucleotides, the CDR3 is TGTGCCAGCAGTTACACCCCGGGAGAAGCTTTCTTT. Translating gives CASSYTPGEAFF.

This chain connects TRBV7-9 to TRBJ2-1; D possibly corresponds to TRBD2 (5 bases). From germline, CDR1 is SEHNR and CDR2 FQNEAQ (reference sequence). The V end was cut by 4 bases, the J end by 2 bases, with 12 bases between. The CDR3 has 15 amino acids. CDR3 nucleotide sequence: TGTGCCAGCAGCTCCTCGGGAATGGCCTACAATGAGCAGTTCTTC. It encodes CASSSSGMAYNEQFF. The full variable domain, in which reference TRBV7-9 and TRBJ2-1 provide the parts outside the CDR3, is DTGVSQNPRHKITKRGQNVTFRCDPISEHNRLYWYRQTLGQGPEFLTYFQNEAQLEKSRLLSDRFSAERPKGSFSTLEIQRTEQGDSAMYLCASSSSGMAYNEQFFGPGTRLTVL.